The 11 T cell receptor beta chains below come from one sample, sequenced in a study of blood T cell repertoires in COVID-19. This table comes from immunoSEQ multiplex PCR, and its TCRdb copy is limited to in-frame clones, with some not included. The sample holds around 330,000 clones, approximately 86% seen once. The specimen sequenced was PBMCs or T cells enriched from blood (not recorded which). All receptors derive from a woman between 18 and 29 years old who had recovered from COVID-19.

The chain is built from TRBV7-2 and TRBJ2-4; TRBD1 is a possible D gene (6 bases). This CDR3 spans 14 amino acids. Trimming removed 2 bases at V and 5 bases at J, with 10 bases between. Germline assignment: CDR1 SGHTA and CDR2 FQGNSA. This CDR3 reads CASSLQPGENIQYF. CDR3 sequence (DNA): TGTGCCAGCAGCTTACAACCAGGGGAAAACATTCAGTACTTC.

The genes are TRBV6-4 and TRBJ2-3; a weak D match, TRBD2 (6 bases). The CDR3 is made up of 14 amino acids. Germline V gives CDR1 MRHNA, CDR2 SNTAGT. With 3 bases removed from V and 10 bases from J, the gap between germline ends came to 17 bases. Here the CDR3 reads CASSEGGSGTAQYF. The CDR3 DNA follows: TGTGCCAGCAGTGAAGGAGGATCCGGGACTGCGCAGTATTTT.

This rearrangement joins TRBV28 to TRBJ1-2; tentatively, D is TRBD1 (5 bases). CDR1 and CDR2 from the germline V gene are MDHEN and SYDVKM. This CDR3 has 12 residues. The DNA of the CDR3 is TGTGGTACCTCAAGGGGTAACTATGGCTACACCTTC. This codes for CGTSRGNYGYTF.

The chain couples TRBV27 to TRBJ2-7; 9 nucleotides line up with TRBD2. CDR1 and CDR2 (germline): MNHEY, SMNVEV (reference sequence). Trimming cost V 2 bases and J 2 bases; bases outside gene matches: 7. This CDR3 has 16 amino acids. CDR3 DNA: TGTGCCAGCAGTTTAAGCCTAGCGGGGTTAACCTACGAGCAGTACTTC. Translated: CASSLSLAGLTYEQYF.

The V gene is TRBV28, the J gene TRBJ1-1, with no clear D. This CDR3 comprises 13 residues. Germline CDR1 MDHEN, CDR2 SYDVKM. The V end lost 8 bases, the J end lost 6 bases, and 16 bases lay between the germline ends. The DNA of the CDR3 is TGTGCCAGCCGTCTTCCGCGCAGGTCTGAAGCTTTCTTT. Translated, it gives CASRLPRRSEAFF.

V is TRBV28 and J is TRBJ1-5; 12 bases agree with TRBD1. CDR3 length equals 18 residues. CDR1 MDHEN and CDR2 SYDVKM come from the germline V gene. J lost 5 bases, V lost 1 base, and 9 bases had no gene match. The CDR3 region is CASSLSGTGGMGDQPQHF. The CDR3, as DNA: TGTGCCAGCAGTTTATCCGGGACAGGGGGCATGGGGGATCAGCCCCAGCATTTT. Supplemented by reference TRBV28 and TRBJ1-5, the full variable domain reads DVKVTQSSRYLVKRTGEKVFLECVQDMDHENMFWYRQDPGLGLRLIYFSYDVKMKEKGDIPEGYSVSREKKERFSLILESASTNQTSMYLCASSLSGTGGMGDQPQHFGDGTRLSIL.

This chain uses TRBV28 with TRBJ1-5; weak D call: TRBD1 (5 bases). From germline, CDR1 is MDHEN and CDR2 SYDVKM. V gave up 3 bases and J gave up 4 bases, with 10 bases separating them. This CDR3 region has 14 residues. CDR3 in amino acids: CASSLWGGNQPQHF. The CDR3 bases are TGTGCCAGCAGTTTGTGGGGGGGGAATCAGCCCCAGCATTTT.

In DNA, the CDR3 is TGTGCCAGCACCATAGGGGAGGGTACGCAGTATTTT. It translates to CASTIGEGTQYF. The chain recombines TRBV7-9 with TRBJ2-3; the match to TRBD2 covers 7 bases. Germline-derived CDR1 and CDR2 are SEHNR and FQNEAQ (reference sequence). V lost 7 bases and J lost 8; bases outside the gene matches: 6. The CDR3 spans 12 residues.

The J gene is TRBJ2-1, the V gene TRBV7-2; weak D call: TRBD1 (5 bases). Germline CDR1 and CDR2: SGHTA and FQGNSA. Trimming pared 2 bases from V and 2 bases from J, leaving 10 bases between. The CDR3 length is 15 residues. The CDR3 loop reads CASSLTGTTYNEQFF. The CDR3 coding sequence is TGTGCCAGCAGCTTAACAGGTACCACCTACAATGAGCAGTTCTTC.

This chain joins TRBV27 and TRBJ2-7, with 7 bases identical to TRBD1. CDR1 is MNHEY and CDR2 is SMNVEV in the germline V gene (reference sequence). Trimming removed 5 bases from V and 2 bases from J; junction bases left unmatched: 6. The CDR3 totals 14 residues. The CDR3 here is CASSPRTGPYEQYF. CDR3 sequence (DNA): TGTGCCAGCAGTCCGCGGACAGGTCCCTACGAGCAGTACTTC.

The chain links TRBV9 to TRBJ2-7, with a weak D call TRBD2 (6 bases). Germline CDR1 is SGDLS and CDR2 is YYNGEE. Trimming removed 0 bases at V and 3 bases at J, with 13 bases between. The CDR3 contains 15 residues. CDR3 sequence (DNA): TGTGCCAGCAGCGTAGGGGGCGGGATGAACTACGAGCAGTACTTC. It yields the protein CASSVGGGMNYEQYF.